A selection of T cell receptor beta chains follows, all from one sample in a study of early T cells in non-severe SARS-CoV-2 infection. MiXCR was run by TCRdb on the 5' RACE reads, yielding one entry per CDR3 protein. This table holds some 96,000 distinct CDR3 sequences, approximately 11% found once. Source: whole blood, taken at baseline. The receptors derive from an adult who was a healthcare worker with PCR-confirmed SARS-CoV-2 infection or an uninfected control (not recorded which). The CDR3 runs from the conserved cysteine through the conserved F or W. The D gene is left open where the match is weak. Expanded clones get a size class; other rows say once, few or many, or leave the size out.

CDR3aa	CDR3nt	d_gene	v_gene	j_gene	abundance
CASSQDRDTSVLTF	TGCGCCAGCAGCCAGGATCGGGACACGAGCGTCCTGACTTTC	NA	TRBV4-3	TRBJ2-6	NA
CASSLGQQGGKEKLFF	TGTGCCAGCAGCTTAGGGCAACAGGGGGGAAAAGAAAAACTGTTTTTT	TRBD1	TRBV11-2	TRBJ1-4	few
CASHRGDTEAFF	TGTGCCAGCCATCGGGGAGATACTGAAGCTTTCTTT	NA	TRBV2	TRBJ1-1	NA
CASRLSGRREQFF	TGTGCCAGCAGGCTTAGCGGGAGGCGTGAGCAGTTCTTC	TRBD2	TRBV6-2/TRBV6-3	TRBJ2-1	many
CASRGGQPQHF	TGTGCCAGCAGGGGTGGTCAGCCCCAGCATTTT	NA	TRBV7-9	TRBJ1-5	few
CASSAKQDGVEKLFF	TGTGCCAGCAGCGCAAAACAGGACGGGGTTGAAAAACTGTTTTTT	NA	TRBV5-4	TRBJ1-4	many
CASSSRARGNTEAFF	TGCGCCAGCAGCTCCAGGGCGCGCGGGAACACTGAAGCTTTCTTT	NA	TRBV5-1	TRBJ1-1	few
CASSTPRSSYNEQFF	TGTGCCAGCAGCACCCCCAGGAGCTCCTACAATGAGCAGTTCTTC	NA	TRBV11-2	TRBJ2-1	many
CASSLAGLGHEQYF	TGTGCCAGCAGCTTAGCGGGACTAGGCCACGAGCAGTACTTC	TRBD2	TRBV7-9	TRBJ2-7	many
CSVGRVAVYNEQFF	TGCAGTGTGGGGAGGGTAGCGGTGTACAATGAGCAGTTCTTC	TRBD2	TRBV20-1	TRBJ2-1	many
CASSLVGYQETQYF	TGTGCCAGCAGCTTGGTTGGGTACCAAGAGACCCAGTACTTC	NA	TRBV5-4	TRBJ2-5	NA
CASSQDFSGGAAVSKNIQYF	TGTGCCAGCAGCCAAGATTTTAGCGGGGGGGCCGCCGTCTCCAAAAACATTCAGTACTTC	TRBD2	TRBV4-2	TRBJ2-4	NA
CASSLRDRVDAFF	TGTGCCAGCAGTTTAAGGGACAGGGTAGACGCTTTCTTT	TRBD1	TRBV27	TRBJ1-1	NA
CASSQRGGNQPQHF	TGTGCCAGCAGCCAGAGGGGGGGCAATCAGCCCCAGCATTTT	NA	TRBV3-1	TRBJ1-5	NA
CASSYAWTAQETQYF	TGTGCCAGCAGTTACGCGTGGACAGCCCAAGAGACCCAGTACTTC	NA	TRBV6-2/TRBV6-3	TRBJ2-5	few
CASSHRGGQKTPHEQFF	TGCGCCAGCAGCCACCGCGGGGGACAGAAGACCCCCCATGAGCAGTTCTTC	NA	TRBV4-1	TRBJ2-1	few
CSARISLGAPEQYF	TGCAGTGCTAGAATCAGCCTGGGCGCTCCCGAGCAGTACTTC	NA	TRBV20-1	TRBJ2-7	NA
CSVEDLRYLLAGGSRETQYF	TGCAGCGTTGAAGATCTCAGGTATCTGCTAGCGGGAGGCTCCCGGGAGACCCAGTACTTC	TRBD2	TRBV29-1	TRBJ2-5	NA
CASSIGLTYEQYF	TGTGCCAGTAGTATTGGTCTCACCTACGAGCAGTACTTC	NA	TRBV19	TRBJ2-7	NA
CASSYQGAEAFF	TGTGCCAGCAGCTATCAGGGGGCTGAAGCTTTCTTT	TRBD1	TRBV7-9	TRBJ1-1	NA
CASSGGQGARDTQYF	TGTGCCAGCAGTGGGGGACAGGGGGCACGAGATACGCAGTATTTT	TRBD1	TRBV2	TRBJ2-3	many
CSARQGDYGYTF	TGCAGTGCTAGGCAGGGTGACTATGGCTACACCTTC	NA	TRBV20-1	TRBJ1-2	NA